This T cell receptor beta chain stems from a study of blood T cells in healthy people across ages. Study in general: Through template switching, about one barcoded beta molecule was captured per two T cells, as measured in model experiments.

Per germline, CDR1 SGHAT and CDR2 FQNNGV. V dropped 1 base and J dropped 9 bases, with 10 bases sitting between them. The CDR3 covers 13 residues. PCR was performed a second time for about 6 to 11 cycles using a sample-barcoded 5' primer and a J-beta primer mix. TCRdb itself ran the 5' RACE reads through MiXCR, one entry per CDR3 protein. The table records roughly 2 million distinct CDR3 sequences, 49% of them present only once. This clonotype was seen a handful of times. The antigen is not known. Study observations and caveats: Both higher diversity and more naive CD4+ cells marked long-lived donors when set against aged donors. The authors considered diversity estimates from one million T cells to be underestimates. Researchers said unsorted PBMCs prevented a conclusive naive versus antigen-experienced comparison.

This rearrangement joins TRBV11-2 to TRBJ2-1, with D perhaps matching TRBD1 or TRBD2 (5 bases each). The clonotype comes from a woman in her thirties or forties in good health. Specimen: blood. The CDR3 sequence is CASSLGGAGEQFF. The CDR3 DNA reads TGTGCCAGCAGCTTAGGAGGGGCGGGTGAGCAGTTCTTC.